Presented here are 11 T cell receptor beta chains from one specimen sequenced in a study of STAT5B mutations in CD4+ large granular lymphocyte leukemia. Data came from immunoSEQ multiplex PCR; TCRdb stores just in-frame clones and leaves some out. The sample has nearly 30,000 clones, roughly three quarters seen once. The sample consisted of CD4+ T cells from blood buffy coats. These receptors all stem from a human donor in good health.

J is TRBJ2-5 and V is TRBV5-1; 12 nucleotides match TRBD2. Germline V gene sequence: CDR1 SGHRS, CDR2 YFSETQ. The CDR3 covers 15 residues. The V and J ends lost 4 bases and 8 bases, in that order; junction bases with no gene match: 9. CDR3 in DNA: TGCGCCAGCAGCACCGGACTAGCGGGGTTAGGAACCCAGTACTTC. It is translated as CASSTGLAGLGTQYF.

The V and J genes are TRBV7-6 and TRBJ1-6; 9 nucleotides align to TRBD1. Germline CDR1 SGHVS, CDR2 FNYEAQ. The CDR3 sequence is 18 residues long. Trimming cost V 5 bases and J 7 bases; bases outside gene matches: 15. The CDR3 sequence is CASSPLPGQGLGNSPLHF. The CDR3 DNA sequence: TGTGCCAGCAGCCCTCTCCCGGGACAGGGCTTGGGGAATTCACCCCTCCACTTT.

The chain couples TRBV6-1 to TRBJ1-1; TRBD1 matches at 7 bases. The CDR3 runs to 13 residues. Germline lookup yields CDR1 MNHNS and CDR2 SASEGT. Trimming took 7 bases from V and 2 from J; bases not matched to a gene: 4. The DNA for the CDR3 is TGTGCCAGCAACAGAGGGGGCAACACTGAAGCTTTCTTT. It codes for CASNRGGNTEAFF.

This chain joins TRBV10-2 and TRBJ1-1; TRBD1 might be the D (6 bases). Germline CDR1 reads WSHSY; CDR2 reads SAAADI. The V end lost 7 bases, the J end lost 3 bases, and 18 bases lay between the germline ends. The CDR3 runs to 15 residues. The CDR3 DNA is TGCGCCAGCAAGGGTCAGGGGCGGGAGGACACTGAAGCTTTCTTT. Protein product: CASKGQGREDTEAFF.

This clone appeared once. The chain employs TRBV19 and TRBJ1-5; D unclear. The germline gives CDR1 LNHDA, CDR2 SQIVND (reference sequence). The CDR3 extends over 16 amino acids. V gave up 3 bases and J gave up 0 bases, with 12 bases separating them. CDR3 sequence reads: CASSIKGFFSNQPQHF. CDR3 coding DNA: TGTGCCAGTAGTATTAAGGGTTTCTTTAGCAATCAGCCCCAGCATTTT.

The rearrangement joins TRBV4-3 to TRBJ2-1; D is uncertain. Deletions cut 0 bases from V and 9 bases from J, with 9 bases between. Germline V gene data show CDR1 as LGHNA and CDR2 as YSLEER. The CDR3 has 13 amino acids. The CDR3 coding sequence is TGCGCCAGCAGCCAAGATCTTGCCCGTGAGCAGTTCTTC. This codes for CASSQDLAREQFF.

The chain links TRBV20-1 to TRBJ1-2, with D uncertain. Germline-derived CDR1 and CDR2 are DFQATT and SNEGSKA (reference sequence). The CDR3 sequence is 11 residues long. V was pared by 6 bases and J by 3 bases, with 8 bases between. In nucleotides, the CDR3 is TGCAGTGCGCTAAGGGACTATGGCTACACCTTC. Its translation is CSALRDYGYTF.

V usage is TRBV6-4 and J usage is TRBJ2-1; 11 nucleotides match TRBD2. The junction had 5 bases not matched to a gene; V was cut back by 6 bases and J by 7 bases. This CDR3 comprises 14 residues. In germline, CDR1 is MRHNA, CDR2 SNTAGT. The chain's CDR3 is CASRRSGGANEQFF. The CDR3 DNA is TGTGCCAGCAGACGTAGCGGGGGGGCAAATGAGCAGTTCTTC.

The chain has TRBV5-1 and TRBJ2-1; 12 bases line up with TRBD2. The CDR3 has 21 amino acids. Germline values: CDR1 SGHRS, CDR2 YFSETQ. After removal of 2 bases from V and 0 bases from J, the junction contained 15 bases not matched to a gene. In DNA form, the CDR3 reads TGCGCCAGCAGCTTCCCACCGCCCCCCGGGGGACTAGCGGGCTCCTACAATGAGCAGTTCTTC. This encodes CASSFPPPPGGLAGSYNEQFF.

This chain joins TRBV27 and TRBJ2-3, with D perhaps matching TRBD1 or TRBD2 (5 bases each). This CDR3 is built from 16 residues. Between the trimmed V and J ends, which lost 2 bases and 7 bases, there was a span of 19 bases. Germline V lookup: CDR1 MNHEY, CDR2 SMNVEV (reference sequence). The CDR3 sequence is CASSLRRDPPANTQYF. As DNA, the CDR3 is TGTGCCAGCAGTTTACGAAGGGACCCTCCGGCAAATACGCAGTATTTT.

This chain links TRBV5-1 with TRBJ1-6; maybe TRBD1 (5 bases). The V and J ends lost 0 bases and 10 bases respectively, with 14 bases between them. Germline CDR1 SGHRS, CDR2 YFSETQ. The CDR3 is 15 residues long. As DNA, the CDR3 is TGCGCCAGCAGCTTGGATGGGAGGGGAAAATCACCCCTCCACTTT. This translates into CASSLDGRGKSPLHF. Using reference TRBV5-1 and TRBJ1-6 for the parts outside the CDR3, the full variable domain is KAGVTQTPRYLIKTRGQQVTLSCSPISGHRSVSWYQQTPGQGLQFLFEYFSETQRNKGNFPGRFSGRQFSNSRSEMNVSTLELGDSALYLCASSLDGRGKSPLHFGNGTRLTVT.